These T cell receptor beta chains were read from a single sample in a study of cytomegalovirus exposure and HLA in healthy donors. Using immunoSEQ multiplex PCR, the repertoire was profiled, and TCRdb retains in-frame clones only, with some absent. The table includes around 70,000 clones, roughly 92% detected once. The sample comprised PBMCs. The receptors derive from a woman between 18 and 30 years old in good health and CMV-seropositive. Each CDR3 is given with its conserved first and last residue. Each record gives: clone size, D gene, V gene, J gene, CDR3 DNA, CDR3 protein. The D gene is left open where the match is weak. Expanded clones get a size class; other rows say once, few or many, or leave the size out.

>-|TRBD1|TRBV5-6|TRBJ1-5
TGTGCCAGCAGTGTTGGTTCGGGACAGGGTATTCAGCCCCAGCATTTT
CASSVGSGQGIQPQHF
>-|TRBD1|TRBV19|TRBJ1-1
TGTGCCAGTCGTCCCGGGACAGGGGGCTTGACTGAAGCTTTCTTT
CASRPGTGGLTEAFF
>-|TRBD1|TRBV7-2|TRBJ1-1
TGTGCCAGCAGCTTATTGGGGCAGGGGGACACTGAAGCTTTCTTT
CASSLLGQGDTEAFF
>once|TRBD2|TRBV7-2|TRBJ2-3
TGTGCCAGCAGGAAGGTTGGGGGGGGGAACACAGATACGCAGTATTTT
CASRKVGGGNTDTQYF
>once|-|TRBV5-4|TRBJ2-2
TGTGCCAGCAGCTTCTGGGGGGGCCTGAACACCGGGGAGCTGTTTTTT
CASSFWGGLNTGELFF
>-|TRBD1|TRBV30|TRBJ1-1
TGTGCCTGGAGGCGGACAGGGAACACTGAAGCTTTCTTT
CAWRRTGNTEAFF
>-|-|TRBV30|TRBJ1-5
TGTGCCTGGAGTGTACAAGGGGTGGTGAAGCCCCAGCATTTT
CAWSVQGVVKPQHF
>-|-|TRBV19|TRBJ1-2
TGTGCCAGTAGTATAAGGGCTCTCGGGGATGGTGGCTACACCTTC
CASSIRALGDGGYTF
>-|TRBD2|TRBV7-2|TRBJ2-3
TGTGCCAGCAGCCAAGGGACTAGCGGGGTCACAGATACGCAGTATTTT
CASSQGTSGVTDTQYF
>once|TRBD2|TRBV13|TRBJ2-2
TGTGCCAGCAGCGGGGGGGCCGGGGAGCTGTTTTTT
CASSGGAGELFF
>-|TRBD2|TRBV5-6|TRBJ2-7
TGTGCCAGCAGCGCGGGGACTAGCGGGGTTTACGAGCAGTACTTC
CASSAGTSGVYEQYF
>-|-|TRBV13|TRBJ2-1
TGTGCCAGCAGCTTAGATAGCGCCCAAACTAGGTATGAGCAGTTCTTC
CASSLDSAQTRYEQFF
>-|-|TRBV2|TRBJ1-5
TGTGCCAGCAATTACAGGGTGAATCAGCCCCAGCATTTT
CASNYRVNQPQHF
>-|-|TRBV7-8|TRBJ2-3
TGTGCCAGCAGCTTCAGAGGGGGGGCGACAGATACGCAGTATTTT
CASSFRGGATDTQYF
>-|-|TRBV11-2|TRBJ2-7
TGTGCCAGCAGCTTAATCAGGGGACAAAACTACGAGCAGTACTTC
CASSLIRGQNYEQYF
>few|TRBD2|TRBV9|TRBJ2-3
TGTGCCAGCAGCAGGGAAGCGGGGAGCACAGATACGCAGTATTTT
CASSREAGSTDTQYF
>-|TRBD1|TRBV25-1|TRBJ2-2
TGTGCCAGCAGTGGGGACAGGGGGCTCGGGGAGCTGTTTTTT
CASSGDRGLGELFF
>once|-|TRBV27|TRBJ2-2
TGTGCCAGCAGGGCGGGGACAGCTACCGGGGAGCTGTTTTTT
CASRAGTATGELFF
>once|TRBD2|TRBV19|TRBJ2-7
TGTGCCAGTTTAGTATTGGGTCTTAAGCGGGAGGGCACCGGGGCCTCCTACGAGCAGTACTTC
CASLVLGLKREGTGASYEQYF
>-|TRBD1|TRBV7-2|TRBJ2-7
TGTGCCAGCAGCTCACAGGGGGCTGGAAACGAGCAGTACTTC
CASSSQGAGNEQYF
>-|TRBD2|TRBV27|TRBJ2-4
TGTGCCAGCAGTCCCCACGAGCGGGGCAAAAACATTCAGTACTTC
CASSPHERGKNIQYF
>-|TRBD1|TRBV5-4|TRBJ1-1
TGTGCCAGCAGCCCGGGACAGGGGAACACTGAAGCTTTCTTT
CASSPGQGNTEAFF
>-|-|TRBV11-3|TRBJ2-5
TGTGCCAGCAGCCCTGTCACGGGGAGGGAGACCCAGTACTTC
CASSPVTGRETQYF
>-|-|TRBV18|TRBJ2-1
TGTGCCAGCTCACCACCGGGTGACAGCTTCAATGGACGGCAGTTCTTC
CASSPPGDSFNGRQFF
>-|TRBD1|TRBV6-5|TRBJ2-7
TGTGCCAGCAGAGCCGGGACAGGGAATGCCTACGAGCAGTACTTC
CASRAGTGNAYEQYF
>-|-|TRBV7-9|TRBJ2-5
TGTGCCAGCAGCTCTAGCGCTACCGAAGAGACCCAGTACTTC
CASSSSATEETQYF
>-|-|TRBV7-9|TRBJ1-4
TGTGCCAGCACCAAAGCCATTGGTGAAAAACTGTTTTTT
CASTKAIGEKLFF
>-|TRBD2|TRBV19|TRBJ2-3
TGTGCCAGCGGACTAGCGGCAGATACGCAGTATTTT
CASGLAADTQYF
>-|TRBD1|TRBV5-4|TRBJ1-1
TGTGCCAGCAGCTCACCGCTAGGGACAGGGAACGCGGCGGGTACTGAAGCTTTCTTT
CASSSPLGTGNAAGTEAFF
>-|-|TRBV10-3|TRBJ1-5
TGTGCCATCAGTGAGTCCCAAGCGGTAATCAATCAGCCCCAGCATTTT
CAISESQAVINQPQHF
>-|-|TRBV7-2|TRBJ2-1
TGTGCCAGCAGCTCAGCGGGCCCATACAATGAGCAGTTCTTC
CASSSAGPYNEQFF
>-|TRBD2|TRBV9|TRBJ2-5
TGTGCCAGCAGCGTAGGCCCAGCGGGAGAAGAGACCCAGTACTTC
CASSVGPAGEETQYF
>once|-|TRBV7-2|TRBJ2-3
TGTGCCAGCAGCTTTTGGGGGCCCACAGATACGCAGTATTTT
CASSFWGPTDTQYF
>-|-|TRBV11-3|TRBJ2-5
TGTGCCAGCAGCTTAGGCGGGGGCGATCAAGAGACCCAGTACTTC
CASSLGGGDQETQYF
>-|-|TRBV5-4|TRBJ2-1
TGTGCCAGCAGCTTGGATGTAGGGGGCTACAATGAGCAGTTCTTC
CASSLDVGGYNEQFF
>once|-|TRBV27|TRBJ2-1
TGTGCCAGCAGTTTTTTCCTTAGCGAGCACAATGAGCAGTTCTTC
CASSFFLSEHNEQFF
>-|-|TRBV7-9|TRBJ2-7
TGTGCCAGCAGCCCCTGGGGGCAGGCAACGCCCTACGAGCAGTACTTC
CASSPWGQATPYEQYF
>-|TRBD1|TRBV5-4|TRBJ2-7
TGTGCCAGCAGCCAGGACAGGGGGCACGGCGAGCAGTACTTC
CASSQDRGHGEQYF
>-|-|TRBV9|TRBJ1-2
TGTGCCAGCAGCACCGCGGGGATTTCTGGCTACACCTTC
CASSTAGISGYTF